The 28 T cell receptor beta chains below all came from one sample that was sequenced in a study of CD8 T cells in ankylosing spondylitis. Study-level points and caveats: Characteristic, it appeared, of ankylosing spondylitis blood was a TCR beta motif of about eight highly homologous variants.

MiXCR, applied by TCRdb to the 5' RACE reads, yields one record per CDR3 protein. Of about 510,000 distinct CDR3 sequences listed, roughly 5.2% are singletons. These TCRs' antigens remain unknown. The specimen sequenced was blood, either unsorted or a sorted T cell fraction (not recorded which). All receptors come from a male donor with ankylosing spondylitis.

V gene TRBV5-1 combines with J gene TRBJ2-7, with D perhaps assigned TRBD1 or TRBD2 (5 bases each). CDR3 length: 16 residues. CDR1 and CDR2 from the germline V gene are SGHRS and YFSETQ. Between the trimmed V and J ends, which lost 4 bases and 3 bases, there was a span of 20 bases. This chain's CDR3 is CASSPYSGTGFYEQYF. In nucleotides, the CDR3 is TGCGCCAGCAGCCCATACTCCGGGACGGGATTCTACGAGCAGTACTTC.

This clonotype was detected ten times or more. This chain uses TRBV20-1 with TRBJ2-7; D might be TRBD2 (5 bases). This CDR3 is 13 amino acids long. Germline CDR1 is DFQATT and CDR2 is SNEGSKA (reference sequence). V shed 3 bases and J shed 5 bases, with 14 bases lying between them. The CDR3 sequence is CSARRAGSNEQYF. The CDR3, as DNA: TGCAGTGCTAGGCGGGCAGGATCCAACGAGCAGTACTTC.

The table lists this clonotype with many counts. The chain carries TRBV9 and TRBJ2-7; TRBD2 matches 7 bases. Trimming at V came to 4 bases and at J to 3 bases, leaving 16 bases not matched to a gene. Germline V gene sequence: CDR1 SGDLS, CDR2 YYNGEE. CDR3 length equals 17 residues. CDR3 DNA: TGTGCCAGCAGCCCAGAGGGGAGGGGCCTACTTGACTACGAGCAGTACTTC. Translation gives CASSPEGRGLLDYEQYF.

This clonotype was counted many times. CDR3 in amino acids: CASSPTGVGYTF. As DNA, the CDR3 is TGTGCCAGCAGCCCAACAGGGGTGGGCTACACCTTC. The V call is TRBV4-2, the J call TRBJ1-2, with 7 bases fitting TRBD1. CDR1 and CDR2 from the germline V gene are LGHNA and YNFKEQ. The CDR3 totals 12 residues. Trimming cost V 4 bases and J 8 bases; bases outside gene matches: 4.

Notes on this clonotype: This may come from a read error, since a much larger clone is one base off. This chain uses TRBV6-1 with TRBJ1-2, with no clear D. CDR1 is MNHNS, CDR2 SASEGT, per germline. This CDR3 has 13 amino acids. Trimming stripped 3 bases from V and 6 bases from J, with 11 bases between. Here the CDR3 reads CASSDKERDGYTF. CDR3 nucleotide sequence: TGTGCCAGCAGTGACAAGGAGAGAGATGGCTACACCTTC.

A remark on this clonotype: A much larger clonotype is one base distant, so this may be a read error. V usage is TRBV4-2 and J usage is TRBJ2-1, with 10 bases fitting TRBD2. There are 16 residues in the CDR3. Germline CDR1 is LGHNA and CDR2 is YNFKEQ. The trim removed 1 base at V and 7 bases at J, leaving 7 bases unmatched. The CDR3 is CASSQVIGLAANEQFF. CDR3 nucleotide sequence: TGTGCCAGCAGCCAAGTAATAGGACTAGCGGCGAATGAGCAGTTCTTC.

This clonotype was observed at least ten times. V usage is TRBV28 and J usage is TRBJ1-3; D not resolved. The germline V gene encodes CDR1 MDHEN and CDR2 SYDVKM. The V end lost 7 bases, the J end lost 2 bases, and 9 bases lay between the germline ends. The CDR3 totals 13 residues. Here the CDR3 DNA reads TGTGCCAGCATCGGGATACCTGGAAACACCATATATTTT. Translating it yields CASIGIPGNTIYF.

V usage is TRBV25-1 and J usage is TRBJ1-1, with 9 bases fitting TRBD1. This CDR3 is 16 amino acids long. Germline CDR1 MGHDK, CDR2 SYGVNS. Unmatched junction bases numbered 8, after V lost 5 bases and J lost 1 base. This CDR3 reads CASSSTPGQGNTEAFF. The CDR3 bases are TGTGCCAGCAGTTCAACGCCGGGACAGGGGAACACTGAAGCTTTCTTT.

The table lists this clonotype with many counts. This rearrangement joins TRBV20-1 to TRBJ1-1, with D perhaps TRBD1 (5 bases). The CDR3 spans 13 residues. CDR1 DFQATT and CDR2 SNEGSKA come from the germline V gene (reference sequence). Trimming shortened V by 0 bases and J by 0 bases, and 5 bases separated the two germline ends. The CDR3 DNA is TGCAGTGCTAGAGAACAGGTGAACACTGAAGCTTTCTTT. This codes for CSAREQVNTEAFF.

This clonotype was counted ten times or more. The V gene is TRBV18, the J gene TRBJ2-7; TRBD1 aligns across 8 bases. The CDR3 has 13 residues. V trimming: 8 bases; J trimming: 5 bases; junction bases outside the gene matches: 8. Germline CDR1 is KGHSH and CDR2 is LQKENI. CDR3 protein: CASTMGQANEQYF. CDR3 bases: TGTGCCAGCACTATGGGACAGGCCAACGAGCAGTACTTC. Full variable domain (missing parts from reference TRBV18 and TRBJ2-7): NAGVMQNPRHLVRRRGQEARLRCSPMKGHSHVYWYRQLPEEGLKFMVYLQKENIIDESGMPKERFSAEFPKEGPSILRIQQVVRGDSAAYFCASTMGQANEQYFGPGTRLTVT.

This clonotype was seen repeatedly, ten times or more. The chain links TRBV28 to TRBJ2-7; no clear D gene. Deletions cut 10 bases from V and 4 bases from J, with 20 bases between. The germline CDR1 and CDR2 sequences are MDHEN and SYDVKM. CDR3 size: 14 residues. This CDR3 reads CATTRVRRLYEQYF. In DNA, the CDR3 is TGTGCCACTACCCGCGTGCGGCGGTTGTACGAGCAGTACTTC.

This clonotype was seen ten or more times. The genes are TRBV7-2 and TRBJ1-1; 8 bases fit TRBD1. Germline CDR1 is SGHTA and CDR2 is FQGNSA. V was clipped by 4 bases and J by 0 bases; unmatched bases: 7. CDR3 length equals 16 residues. The CDR3 DNA is TGTGCCAGCAGCTGGGCCGGGACAGGTCTGAACACTGAAGCTTTCTTT. It translates to CASSWAGTGLNTEAFF.

The rearrangement links TRBV15 to TRBJ2-6, with a weak D call TRBD1 (5 bases). This CDR3 contains 16 residues. Germline V gene sequence: CDR1 LNHNV, CDR2 YYDKDF (reference sequence). Trimming shortened V by 6 bases and J by 1 base, and 13 bases separated the two germline ends. The CDR3 region has the DNA TGTGCCACCAGGGAGACCTCAGGGTCTGGGGCCAACGTCCTGACTTTC. Protein product: CATRETSGSGANVLTF.

The CDR3 bases are TGCGCCAGCAGCTTGAAAGAGGGTGGACCGTTACACTCCTACGAGCAGTACTTC. It codes for CASSLKEGGPLHSYEQYF. The chain has TRBV5-1 and TRBJ2-7; TRBD2 might be the D (5 bases). Germline CDR1 reads SGHRS; CDR2 reads YFSETQ. The V and J ends lost 1 base and 0 bases respectively, with 20 bases between them. The CDR3 runs to 18 residues.

This clonotype was detected many times. The rearrangement joins TRBV10-3 to TRBJ1-2; D not resolved. Germline V CDR1 and CDR2: ENHRY, SYGVKD. V gave up 4 bases and J gave up 4 bases, with 13 bases separating them. This CDR3 is built from 14 residues. CDR3 bases: TGTGCCATCAGTGGGACGGGGAGGACCTATGGCTACACCTTC. It translates to CAISGTGRTYGYTF.

There are many counts of this clonotype. J is TRBJ1-2 and V is TRBV4-3; TRBD1 is a possible D gene (6 bases). Germline V CDR1 and CDR2: LGHNA, YSLEER. The V and J ends lost 4 bases and 4 bases respectively, with 25 bases between them. The CDR3 spans 18 residues. DNA for the CDR3: TGCGCCAGCAGCCCCACGGGGCCTCAAGGGGGAGCCCCCTATGGCTACACCTTC. Protein sequence: CASSPTGPQGGAPYGYTF.

This clonotype was found many times. V and J are TRBV7-9 and TRBJ1-2; D might be TRBD1 (6 bases). Germline CDR1 and CDR2: SEHNR and FQNEAQ (reference sequence). CDR3 length: 13 residues. The germline V and J ends were trimmed by 1 base and 14 bases, with 17 bases remaining between them. In DNA, the CDR3 is TGTGCCAGCAGCTTAGGGGGGCCTGGCCCGAGGACCTTC. This translates into CASSLGGPGPRTF. The entire variable domain, with the rest obtained from reference TRBV7-9 and TRBJ1-2, is as follows: DTGVSQNPRHKITKRGQNVTFRCDPISEHNRLYWYRQTLGQGPEFLTYFQNEAQLEKSRLLSDRFSAERPKGSFSTLEIQRTEQGDSAMYLCASSLGGPGPRTFGSGTRLTVV.

The V call is TRBV10-1, the J call TRBJ2-7; no clear D. CDR3 size: 13 residues. Trimming pared 1 base from V and 3 bases from J, leaving 7 bases between. The germline V gene has CDR1 WNHNN and CDR2 SYGVQD (reference sequence). CDR3 loop: CASSEFKFYEQYF. CDR3 in DNA: TGCGCCAGCAGTGAGTTTAAGTTCTACGAGCAGTACTTC.

In the case of this clonotype: A much larger clone lies one base from this, so it may be a read error. The rearrangement uses TRBV6-1 and TRBJ2-2, with TRBD1 matching 7 bases. CDR1 and CDR2 (germline): MNHNS, SASEGT. CDR3 length: 15 residues. V lost 6 bases and J lost 6; bases outside the gene matches: 10. In DNA, the CDR3 is TGTGCCAGCAGGCCTACAGGGGTGGCCGCCGGGGAGCTGTTTTTT. Translated, it gives CASRPTGVAAGELFF.

This clonotype occurred many times. CDR3 region: CASSFLGRGTNTEAFF. The CDR3 DNA is TGCGCCAGCAGCTTTTTAGGGCGGGGGACAAACACTGAAGCTTTCTTT. The chain carries TRBV5-1 and TRBJ1-1; tentative D call: TRBD1 (6 bases). The CDR3 is 16 amino acids. CDR1 is SGHRS, CDR2 YFSETQ, per germline. The V gene lost 2 bases and the J gene lost 2 bases, with 16 bases spanning the gap.

J is TRBJ2-7 and V is TRBV7-9; D tentatively fits TRBD1 or TRBD2 (6 bases each). Germline V gene sequence: CDR1 SEHNR, CDR2 FQNEAQ (reference sequence). This CDR3 has 13 residues. V was clipped by 8 bases and J by 6 bases, with 17 bases between them. Here the CDR3 DNA reads TGTGCCAGCTCCGAGGGGGGAACTAGCGAGCAGTACTTC. Protein product: CASSEGGTSEQYF. Combining the CDR3 with reference TRBV7-9 and TRBJ2-7 gives the whole variable domain DTGVSQNPRHKITKRGQNVTFRCDPISEHNRLYWYRQTLGQGPEFLTYFQNEAQLEKSRLLSDRFSAERPKGSFSTLEIQRTEQGDSAMYLCASSEGGTSEQYFGPGTRLTVT.

This clonotype occurred many times. One end of the junction does not line up with germline, which may come from a read error. The chain employs TRBV20-1 and TRBJ1-6; D remains ambiguous. CDR1 DFQATT and CDR2 SNEGSKA come from the germline V gene (reference sequence). There are 11 residues in the CDR3. CDR3 sequence: CSPSSSGESAF. For the CDR3, the DNA is TGCAGTCCCTCGAGTAGCGGGGAGTCTGCCTTT.

This clonotype was counted at least ten times. The CDR3 sequence is CRVLAGGTDTQYF. CDR3 DNA sequence: TGCAGGGTACTAGCGGGGGGCACAGATACGCAGTATTTT. The chain carries TRBV20-1 and TRBJ2-3, with 11 bases aligning to TRBD2. The CDR3 is 13 residues long. Germline-derived CDR1 and CDR2 are DFQATT and SNEGSKA (reference sequence).

This clonotype was detected only a few times. The chain is built from TRBV9 and TRBJ1-1; a possible D gene is TRBD1 (6 bases). Germline assignment: CDR1 SGDLS and CDR2 YYNGEE. The ends were cut back, 5 bases at V and 4 bases at J, with 15 bases in the middle. There are 14 residues in the CDR3. DNA of the CDR3: TGTGCCAGCAGTGGACAGTTCGGGGGCACTGAAGCTTTCTTT. The encoded protein is CASSGQFGGTEAFF.

For this clonotype: The likely explanation is a read error, given a far larger clone one base away. The rearrangement links TRBV12-3 or TRBV12-4 to TRBJ2-5; D is perhaps TRBD2 (7 bases). This CDR3 is built from 14 residues. CDR3 nucleotides: TGTGCCAGCATTTTAGGGGGAGGGCAAGAGACCCAGTACTTC. Amino acid sequence: CASILGGGQETQYF.

This clonotype occurred many times. The chain has TRBV4-3 and TRBJ1-6; D is undetermined. Deletions cut 4 bases from V and 7 bases from J, with 11 bases between. This CDR3 has 14 residues. The V gene's germline CDR1 is LGHNA and CDR2 YSLEER. The CDR3 region is CASSLGLWNSPLHF. CDR3 DNA sequence: TGCGCCAGCAGCCTTGGGCTTTGGAATTCACCCCTCCACTTT.

This clonotype was seen a few times. The CDR3 sequence: CASQRQQNQPQHF. DNA for the CDR3: TGTGCCAGCCAGAGACAGCAAAATCAGCCCCAGCATTTT. J is TRBJ1-5 and V is TRBV6-6; D is perhaps TRBD1 (5 bases). The CDR3 totals 13 residues. V was trimmed by 8 bases and J by 4 bases, leaving 12 bases between them. Germline V lookup: CDR1 MNHNY, CDR2 SVGAGI (reference sequence).

As to this clonotype: This clone may be a read error of a much larger clone one base away. This chain joins TRBV7-9 and TRBJ2-7; 7 bases agree with TRBD1. CDR1 and CDR2 (germline): SEHNR, FQNEAQ (reference sequence). The CDR3 is 16 residues long. The trim removed 4 bases at V and 7 bases at J, leaving 16 bases unmatched. The CDR3 loop is CASSSRFGTEASEQYF. CDR3 nucleotides: TGTGCCAGCAGCTCCAGGTTCGGGACAGAAGCCTCTGAGCAGTACTTC.